A selection of T cell receptor beta chains follows, all from one sample in a study of STAT5B mutations in CD4+ large granular lymphocyte leukemia. Data came from immunoSEQ multiplex PCR; TCRdb stores just in-frame clones and leaves some out. The repertoire holds around 30,000 clones, with roughly 72% as singletons. The specimen was CD4+ T cells from blood buffy coats. Receptor source: a human donor in good health. Each CDR3 is given without its conserved first and last residue.

v_call cdr3_aa
TRBV18 ASSPEQTNEKLF
TRBV11-3 ASSFPLDRGGTEAF
TRBV7-2 ASSRTRNEQF
TRBV7-8 ASSQGVGGYT
TRBV2 ASSGGGGAPSTDTQY
TRBV5-1 ASSAQVDRRELF
TRBV10-1 ASSSLPGQGCSNQPQH
TRBV9 ASSPAGLAVNEQF
TRBV6-1 ASSRDRGEYQPQH
TRBV5-1 ASSLGYWDRGRSEAF
TRBV2 ASTMGQHEKLF
TRBV4-1 ASSQVEDSLGTEAF
TRBV10-3 AIRAGGSNEQY
TRBV14 ASSQRAGAYGYT
TRBV6-6 ASSYSYWTGGNTIY
TRBV7-2 ASRKRGTDTQY
TRBV19 ASSIGGTNEKLF
TRBV7-2 ASSPDAGMEQY
TRBV15 ATSARGRSGANVLT
TRBV30 AWSPPGTGEVSGKSSYEQY
TRBV7-6 ASSGRQSTNEKLF
TRBV29-1 SVGGGFKQTSEEQY
TRBV7-2 ASSLSNLPTYEQY
TRBV18 ASSPLGQGPYEQY
TRBV2 ASSDGGAATGELF
TRBV5-5 ASSWGDREETQY
TRBV7-2 ASSPRDGPLETQY
TRBV19 ASSIERGGSGETQY
TRBV7-2 ASSFRGQRNTEAF
TRBV6-1 ASRTIDSTEAF
TRBV15 ATSRDSRNTIY
TRBV19 ASSPGTGGNQPQH
TRBV28 ASRRVPYEQY
TRBV5-1 ASRQGAQETQY
TRBV30 AWSFRARVGTDTQY
TRBV6-5 ASREAGVETQY
TRBV6-1 ASSEGTGERGGNQPQH
TRBV5-1 ASSLVAGGREQY
TRBV5-4 ASSLDPGLNSPLH
TRBV7-9 ASSRDGRRDEKLF
TRBV6-5 ASSYAQNTEAF